There are many counts of the clone carrying this T cell receptor beta chain. Its specificity is unknown. These data belong to a study of shared clonotypes between healthy human individuals. Background on the study: For every donor, three CD4 naive, three CD4 memory, two CD8 naive and one CD8 memory plates were used. Overall study results and limits: Rarefaction revealed incomplete sorted-subset sequencing despite large depth.

This was a deep-level run. Per sorted-subset replicate PCR, input was around 220 ng DNA, representing about 30,000 T cell genomes. Some clones are missing from TCRdb's copy, which holds only in-frame ones; the method was immunoSEQ multiplex PCR. The sample has 110,000 or so clones, about 63% seen once. Germline CDR1 reads SEHNR; CDR2 reads FQNEAQ (reference sequence). The CDR3 covers 15 residues. V was shortened by 8 bases and J by 2 bases, with 15 bases between the two germline ends. The clonotype originates from a woman aged 30 to 39 in good health. The chain combines TRBV7-9 with TRBJ2-2; D is possibly TRBD1 (6 bases). The sequenced sample consisted of memory CD8+ T cells sorted from blood. Specified subset: CD45RO+ cells pooled with CCR7-negative TemRA cells. CDR3 in DNA: TGTGCCAGCTCCAGGGAAGGGACAAACACCGGGGAGCTGTTTTTT. Its translation: CASSREGTNTGELFF. Looking up the rest from reference TRBV7-9 and TRBJ2-2 gives the full variable domain: DTGVSQNPRHKITKRGQNVTFRCDPISEHNRLYWYRQTLGQGPEFLTYFQNEAQLEKSRLLSDRFSAERPKGSFSTLEIQRTEQGDSAMYLCASSREGTNTGELFFGEGSRLTVL.